This TCR beta chain was obtained from a study of early T cells in non-severe SARS-CoV-2 infection (dated by TCRdb to 2020 to 2022). For the study in its entirety: TCR sequencing used bulk RNA from unsorted whole blood, so alpha and beta chains could not be paired.

Receptor amplification or capture employed 5' RACE. Instrument used: NextSeq 500. The TCR library protocol attached unique molecular identifiers to individual cDNA molecules to correct for sequencing error and PCR bias. Both TCR alpha and beta chains were sequenced, and tight co-correlation was observed between alpha and beta sequence abundances in each sample. The original methods were these. Decombinator V4 was used to annotate TCR sequences for V gene, J gene and CDR3. TCRs were defined as expanded if a significant change between any two time points was detected under a Poisson model with p below 0.0001. TCR abundances were normalised to the total number of TCRs sequenced per sample and expressed as counts per million. MAIT TCRs were defined by TRAV1-2 paired with TRAJ12, TRAJ20 or TRAJ33, and iNKT TCRs by TRAV10 paired with TRAJ18. VDJdb, accessed 1 November 2021, was searched for CMV, EBV and SARS-CoV-2 annotated TCRs, excluding TCRs annotated for multiple antigens. TCRdb reprocessing: public reads trimmed at Q25 with fastp, clones called with MiXCR, in-frame beta chains kept. Entries are consolidated by CDR3 protein sequence, retaining the most common genes and DNA. In this record, the V and J calls reflect TCRdb's handling and not the investigators' own analysis. The sample table lists roughly 110,000 distinct CDR3 sequences, around 10% of them with a count of one. The ten largest clones add up to approximately 8.1% of the sample.

General findings and caveats noted by the study authors: VDJdb matching was skewed toward anti-spike CD8 responses and likely underestimated virus-specific expansions, missing private and CD4 specificities.

This clonotype was recorded at least ten times. The target of this receptor is not known. Qualities for individual bases were not recorded, and no much larger clone is one base off. A case-control design nested within a healthcare worker cohort in London, UK, was used, with weekly nasopharyngeal swab PCR tests and blood sampling performed. Between 23 and 31 March 2020, the week of the UK lockdown, healthcare workers were enrolled and then followed up weekly for as long as 16 weeks. The CDR3 numbers 13 residues from cysteine through phenylalanine. The read is trimmed to its CDR3 DNA, 39 bases read in frame from base 1. A distance of 9 bases separates the germline ends of V and J, which lose 7 bases and 0 bases respectively.

The source is an adult who was a healthcare worker with PCR-confirmed SARS-CoV-2 infection or an uninfected control (not recorded which). Specimen: whole blood. Recombination linked TRBV12-3 or TRBV12-4 to TRBJ1-1; no D gene is confidently identified. The CDR3 has the sequence CASKRRVNTEAFF. The nucleotide sequence is TGTGCCAGCAAAAGGAGGGTGAACACTGAAGCTTTCTTT.